The 28 T cell receptor beta chains given below trace back to one sample, sequenced in a study of blood T cell repertoires in COVID-19. TCRdb's table, derived via immunoSEQ multiplex PCR, lists solely in-frame clones and lacks some. This sample has just under 350,000 clones, with under 95% found just once. The material sequenced was peripheral blood. The receptors stem from a woman under 30 who had recovered from COVID-19.

This clone was found once. Within the sample, other DNA sequences also encode this same CDR3. The chain combines TRBV7-9 with TRBJ1-1; D may be TRBD1 (5 bases). In germline, CDR1 is SEHNR, CDR2 FQNEAQ (reference sequence). The CDR3 loop spans 15 amino acids. V lost 0 bases and J lost 2, with 10 bases in between. CDR3 amino acids: CASSLAQGQNTEAFF. The CDR3 DNA reads as TGTGCCAGCAGCTTAGCGCAGGGCCAAAACACTGAAGCTTTCTTT.

This chain uses TRBV7-2 with TRBJ2-1, with TRBD2 matching over 8 bases. CDR3 length: 14 amino acids. V lost 1 base and J lost 8; bases outside the gene matches: 4. Germline V lookup: CDR1 SGHTA, CDR2 FQGNSA. The CDR3 DNA reads as TGTGCCAGCAGCTTAGACGGGAGGGCTTATGAGCAGTTCTTC. Translated, it gives CASSLDGRAYEQFF.

V usage is TRBV13 and J usage is TRBJ1-4, with TRBD1 matching 8 bases. There are 14 residues in the CDR3. The germline gives CDR1 PRHDT, CDR2 FYEKMQ (reference sequence). The V segment lost 7 bases and the J segment 5 bases; nucleotides outside the gene matches: 6. In nucleotides, the CDR3 is TGTGCCAGCAAATACGGACAGGGCAATGAAAAACTGTTTTTT. Its translation is CASKYGQGNEKLFF.

The chain combines TRBV27 with TRBJ1-3; D ambiguous. This CDR3 is 15 amino acids long. Per germline, CDR1 MNHEY and CDR2 SMNVEV (reference sequence). Trimming removed 3 bases from V and 6 bases from J, with 15 bases in between. CDR3 sequence reads: CASSFDRGRENTIYF. DNA for the CDR3: TGTGCCAGCAGTTTCGACCGAGGGAGGGAAAACACCATATATTTT.

This chain connects TRBV27 to TRBJ2-2, with D possibly being TRBD1 (5 bases). Germline V lookup: CDR1 MNHEY, CDR2 SMNVEV (reference sequence). The ends were cut back, 3 bases at V and 0 bases at J, with 11 bases in the middle. This CDR3 is 16 amino acids long. DNA of the CDR3: TGTGCCAGCAGTTTTAGTGGACACGCGAACACCGGGGAGCTGTTTTTT. This translates into CASSFSGHANTGELFF.

The chain is built from TRBV5-4 and TRBJ1-3, with 8 positions matching TRBD1. The V gene's germline CDR1 is SGHNT and CDR2 YYREEE (reference sequence). The CDR3 totals 15 residues. Trimming cost V 4 bases and J 4 bases; bases outside gene matches: 7. The CDR3 here is CASSDNRGKGNTIYF. The CDR3 coding sequence is TGTGCCAGCAGCGATAACAGGGGGAAAGGAAACACCATATATTTT.

The chain links TRBV9 to TRBJ2-2; 8 bases are shared with TRBD1. Germline CDR1 SGDLS, CDR2 YYNGEE. The V segment lost 0 bases and the J segment 0 bases; nucleotides outside the gene matches: 4. The CDR3 has 17 residues. CDR3 region: CASSVVPGGANTGELFF. CDR3 coding DNA: TGTGCCAGCAGCGTAGTGCCAGGGGGCGCGAACACCGGGGAGCTGTTTTTT. The whole variable domain, filled in from reference TRBV9 and TRBJ2-2, reads DSGVTQTPKHLITATGQRVTLRCSPRSGDLSVYWYQQSLDQGLQFLIQYYNGEERAKGNILERFSAQQFPDLHSELNLSSLELGDSALYFCASSVVPGGANTGELFFGEGSRLTVL.

This rearrangement joins TRBV3-1 (or the pseudogene TRBV3-2) to TRBJ2-3; D possibly corresponds to TRBD2 (6 bases). CDR1 and CDR2 from the germline V gene are LGHDT and YNNKEL (reference sequence). The CDR3 is 16 residues long. The V end was cut by 1 base, the J end by 2 bases, with 13 bases between. The CDR3 loop is CASSQGSGPFTDTQYF. In DNA form, the CDR3 reads TGTGCCAGCAGCCAAGGTAGCGGTCCTTTCACAGATACGCAGTATTTT.

This clone was picked up one time. Here the CDR3 DNA reads TGCGCCAGCAGCTTGGAAGGGGGAGATGAAAAACTGTTTTTT. It is translated as CASSLEGGDEKLFF. The J gene is TRBJ1-4, the V gene TRBV5-1, with a possible D match to TRBD1 (6 bases). CDR1 SGHRS and CDR2 YFSETQ come from the germline V gene. This CDR3 is built from 14 residues. V gave up 0 bases and J gave up 6 bases, with 9 bases separating them.

The chain is built from TRBV12-3 or TRBV12-4 and TRBJ2-1; no reliable D call. This CDR3 contains 13 residues. Trimming took off 5 bases at V and 2 bases at J, with 7 bases between the two ends. CDR3 DNA: TGTGCCAGCAGTACGAGCCCCTACAATGAGCAGTTCTTC. Translated: CASSTSPYNEQFF.

The chain couples TRBV4-1 to TRBJ1-5; TRBD1 might be the D (5 bases). The CDR3 is 17 amino acids. V lost 0 bases and J 5 bases, leaving 17 bases between the germline ends. The germline gives CDR1 MGHRA, CDR2 YSYEKL. The DNA for the CDR3 is TGCGCCAGCAGCCAAGAGGGGCGCAATCGGTGGGATCAGCCCCAGCATTTT. The encoded protein is CASSQEGRNRWDQPQHF.

The chain employs TRBV28 and TRBJ2-1; 15 bases line up with TRBD2. V lost 4 bases and J lost 6; bases outside the gene matches: 4. The V gene's germline CDR1 is MDHEN and CDR2 SYDVKM. This CDR3 contains 16 residues. Here the CDR3 reads CASSSGLAGGGNEQFF. The DNA for the CDR3 is TGTGCCAGCAGTTCGGGACTAGCGGGAGGAGGCAATGAGCAGTTCTTC.

The chain couples TRBV18 to TRBJ2-7; 8 bases agree with TRBD1. From germline, CDR1 is KGHSH and CDR2 LQKENI. The CDR3 covers 14 residues. With V trimmed by 2 bases and J by 7 bases, 7 bases remained unmatched. CDR3 nucleotide sequence: TGTGCCAGCTCACCAGTCCTTACAGGGGGTGAGCAGTACGTC. Protein sequence: CASSPVLTGGEQYV.

The rearrangement links TRBV6-1 to TRBJ2-1, with a tentative D call TRBD1 (5 bases). The CDR3 consists of 15 residues. The germline gives CDR1 MNHNS, CDR2 SASEGT. The germline V and J ends were trimmed by 5 bases and 3 bases, with 14 bases remaining between them. The CDR3 DNA reads TGTGCCAGCAGTTCCGACAGAGATCTCTACAATGAGCAGTTCTTC. Translated: CASSSDRDLYNEQFF.

This chain joins TRBV18 and TRBJ2-3; D call uncertain. This CDR3 has 15 residues. The V gene lost 5 bases and the J gene lost 0 bases, with 12 bases spanning the gap. CDR1 is KGHSH, CDR2 LQKENI, per germline. The DNA of the CDR3 is TGTGCCAGCTCATCCACCGAAACTAGCACAGATACGCAGTATTTT. Translating gives CASSSTETSTDTQYF.

This clone was seen just once. The rearrangement uses TRBV10-3 and TRBJ1-2; D is unclear. The germline gives CDR1 ENHRY, CDR2 SYGVKD. V lost 2 bases, J lost 2 bases, and 6 bases lay in between. The CDR3 covers 13 residues. CDR3 nucleotides: TGTGCCATCAGTGAGGGTCAGAACTATGGCTACACCTTC. As protein: CAISEGQNYGYTF.

The chain combines TRBV10-1 with TRBJ2-7, with 11 bases aligning to TRBD2. The germline gives CDR1 WNHNN, CDR2 SYGVQD (reference sequence). The CDR3 runs 18 residues. Trimming removed 10 bases from V and 7 bases from J; junction bases left unmatched: 24. In nucleotides, the CDR3 is TGCGCCACCCCTCAGGTGATGACTAGCGGGGCGACGTTTGATGAGCAGTACGTC. This encodes CATPQVMTSGATFDEQYV.

V usage is TRBV4-3 and J usage is TRBJ2-5, with unresolved D. Trimming shortened V by 0 bases and J by 6 bases, and 11 bases separated the two germline ends. Germline V lookup: CDR1 LGHNA, CDR2 YSLEER. The CDR3 length is 14 residues. CDR3 protein: CASSQDPLAKTQYF. In DNA form, the CDR3 reads TGCGCCAGCAGCCAAGATCCTCTGGCCAAGACCCAGTACTTC.

The chain's CDR3 is CASSPHGGEAGTDTQYF. The CDR3 region has the DNA TGTGCCAGCAGCCCTCACGGGGGGGAGGCCGGGACAGATACGCAGTATTTT. The chain joins TRBV11-3 to TRBJ2-3; TRBD2 matches 8 bases. Trimming cost V 5 bases and J 3 bases; bases outside gene matches: 13. From germline, CDR1 is SGHNT and CDR2 YENEEA. This CDR3 is 17 amino acids long.

This sequence joins TRBV29-1 and TRBJ1-1; D may be TRBD1 (5 bases). V lost 4 bases and J 3 bases, leaving 6 bases between the germline ends. Germline assignment: CDR1 SQVTM and CDR2 ANQGSEA. This CDR3 has 11 residues. The CDR3 DNA is TGCAGCGTTGCCAGGGACACTGAAGCTTTCTTT. Residues: CSVARDTEAFF.

The genes are TRBV19 and TRBJ2-3; weak D call: TRBD2 (6 bases). The CDR3 is 17 amino acids. V dropped 5 bases and J dropped 7 bases, with 25 bases sitting between them. Germline lookup yields CDR1 LNHDA and CDR2 SQIVND (reference sequence). The CDR3 reads CASSPSFGRSGGNTQYF. In DNA form, the CDR3 reads TGTGCCAGTAGTCCGTCCTTTGGGCGCTCTGGCGGGAATACGCAGTATTTT.

The chain has TRBV4-3 and TRBJ2-3; 8 bases agree with TRBD1. Germline trimming cut 2 bases from V and 4 bases from J; bases unmatched to any gene: 5. The CDR3 extends over 15 amino acids. Germline loops: CDR1 LGHNA, CDR2 YSLEER. This chain's CDR3 is CASSQITGGADTQYF. As DNA, the CDR3 is TGCGCCAGCAGCCAAATTACAGGGGGTGCAGATACGCAGTATTTT.

The V gene is TRBV7-8, the J gene TRBJ1-1; the D is unclear. Germline CDR1 is SGHVS and CDR2 is FQNEAQ. The CDR3 runs 15 residues. Trimming took off 5 bases at V and 2 bases at J, with 15 bases between the two ends. The CDR3 reads CASSPLGAINTEAFF. In DNA form, the CDR3 reads TGTGCCAGCAGCCCTCTCGGAGCAATTAACACTGAAGCTTTCTTT.

This chain links TRBV27 with TRBJ1-4; 10 bases match TRBD1. CDR3 length equals 16 residues. V gave up 4 bases and J gave up 10 bases; unmatched junction bases: 12. The germline CDR1 and CDR2 sequences are MNHEY and SMNVEV (reference sequence). CDR3 sequence: CASSSPKGQGRRKLFF. The CDR3 DNA follows: TGTGCCAGCAGTTCCCCTAAGGGACAGGGGAGGAGAAAACTGTTTTTT.

This clone was picked up one time. This CDR3 is CASSQEVHIPPETQYF. The CDR3, as DNA: TGTGCCAGCAGCCAAGAGGTCCACATCCCGCCGGAGACCCAGTACTTC. The V and J genes are TRBV3-1 (or the pseudogene TRBV3-2) and TRBJ2-5; D remains ambiguous. The CDR3 loop spans 16 amino acids. Between the trimmed V and J ends, which lost 0 bases and 5 bases, there was a span of 16 bases. The germline gives CDR1 LGHDT, CDR2 YNNKEL (reference sequence).

The chain is built from TRBV5-6 and TRBJ2-2, with D possibly matching TRBD1 (5 bases). The CDR3 is 12 amino acids. The germline CDR1 and CDR2 sequences are SGHDT and YYEEEE. Trimming pared 2 bases from V and 7 bases from J, leaving 6 bases between. The CDR3 region has the DNA TGTGCCAGCAGCTTCCAGGGCGGGGAGCTGTTTTTT. It specifies CASSFQGGELFF.

The chain carries TRBV19 and TRBJ2-1, with 10 bases that match TRBD2. CDR3 size: 17 residues. With 5 bases clipped from V and 5 bases from J, the junction kept 12 bases outside the gene matches. CDR1 and CDR2 from the germline V gene are LNHDA and SQIVND (reference sequence). The CDR3 is CASSPTLTSGVHNEQFF. The CDR3 nucleotides are TGTGCCAGTAGTCCAACATTAACTAGCGGGGTTCACAATGAGCAGTTCTTC.

DNA of the CDR3: TGTGCCAGCAGCTTGCGAAGCCGGGGGGATGAAAAACTGTTTTTT. Encoded protein: CASSLRSRGDEKLFF. The J gene is TRBJ1-4, the V gene TRBV5-4, with a tentative D call TRBD1 (5 bases). V lost 1 base and J lost 6, with 13 bases in between. Looked up from germline, CDR1 is SGHNT and CDR2 is YYREEE (reference sequence). The CDR3 is 15 amino acids.